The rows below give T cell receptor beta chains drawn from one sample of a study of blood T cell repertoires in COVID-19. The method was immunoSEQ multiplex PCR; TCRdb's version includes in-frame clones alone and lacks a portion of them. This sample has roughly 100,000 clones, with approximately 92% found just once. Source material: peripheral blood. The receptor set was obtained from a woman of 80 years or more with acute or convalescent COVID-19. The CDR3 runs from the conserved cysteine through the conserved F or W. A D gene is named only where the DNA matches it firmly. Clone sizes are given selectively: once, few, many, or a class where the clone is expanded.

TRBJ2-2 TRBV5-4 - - TGTGCCAGCAGCTTTACAGGCACCGGGGAGCTGTTTTTT CASSFTGTGELFF
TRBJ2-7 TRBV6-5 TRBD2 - TGTGCCAGCAGTTACTCCGGGACTAGCGCCGAGCAGTACTTC CASSYSGTSAEQYF
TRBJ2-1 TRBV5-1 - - TGCGCCAGCAGCCTTTGGGCTGACAATGAGCAGTTCTTC CASSLWADNEQFF
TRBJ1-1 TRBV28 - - TGTGCCAGCAGCCTAAATTCCAAACAGGGTTTCGGCGGGAACACTGAAGCTTTCTTT CASSLNSKQGFGGNTEAFF
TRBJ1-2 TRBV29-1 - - TGCAGCGAACGGGAGGGGGGCCGGACTGGCTACACCTTC CSEREGGRTGYTF
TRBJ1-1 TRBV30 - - TGTGCCTGGAGATGGGCCACGGAAGCTTTCTTT CAWRWATEAFF
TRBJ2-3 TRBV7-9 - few TGTGCCAGCACCCTTTCCTACAGGGGCACAGATACGCAGTATTTT CASTLSYRGTDTQYF
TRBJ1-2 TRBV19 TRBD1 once TGTGCCAGTAGTTCAGGACAGGGGCCAGCGTTGAATGGCTACACCTTC CASSSGQGPALNGYTF
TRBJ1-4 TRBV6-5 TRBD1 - TGTGCCAGCAGTTCAGCGACAGGGCTAAATGAAAAACTGTTTTTT CASSSATGLNEKLFF
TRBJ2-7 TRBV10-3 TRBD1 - TGTGCCATCAGCTCCGACAGGGTCCACGAGCAGTACTTC CAISSDRVHEQYF
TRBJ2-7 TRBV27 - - TGTGCCAGCAGTTTATTCGGGGGATGGGAGCAGTACTTC CASSLFGGWEQYF
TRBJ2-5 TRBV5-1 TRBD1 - TGCGCCAGCAGCTTGGGGGACAGGGACCAAGAGACCCAGTACTTC CASSLGDRDQETQYF
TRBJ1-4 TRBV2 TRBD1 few TGTGCCAGCAAAGGCAGGGGGCTCTCTAATGAAAAACTGTTTTTT CASKGRGLSNEKLFF
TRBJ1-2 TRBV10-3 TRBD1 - TGTGCCATCAGTGAGTCGGGACAGTTCTATGGCTACACCTTC CAISESGQFYGYTF
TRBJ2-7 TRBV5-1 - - TGCGCCAGCAGCTTGGGACTGGAAACCTACGAGCAGTACTTC CASSLGLETYEQYF
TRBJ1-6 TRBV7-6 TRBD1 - TGTGCCAGCAGCCCAGGGACAGGGGGCGGCTATAATTCACCCCTCCACTTT CASSPGTGGGYNSPLHF